This TCR beta chain comes out of a study of blood T cell repertoires in COVID-19 (TCRdb year 2020). In terms of the full investigation: Samples from collaborators originated in the United States, Italy and Spain and spanned both the acute and convalescent phases of COVID-19. The prospective study material was composed of cDNA or gDNA derived from T cells, B-cell-depleted T cells, or PBMCs. Subjects who had been exposed to COVID-19, were actively infected with it, or had recovered from it provided the deeply sampled blood TCRbeta repertoires that made up the dataset. The repertoires were released in a freely available public database intended as a resource for research on the immune response to SARS-CoV-2. Samples were obtained from the ongoing ImmuneRACE study (first 160 participants) and from approximately 1,200 subjects provided by 6 global collaborators. Nearly every sample came with metadata listing a de-identified subject ID, COVID-19 status, age in years and sex. Where available, HLA class I and class II types were obtained from metadata supplied by the sample provider rather than from assay-based typing.

CDR1 and CDR2 are drawn from the germline V gene: MGHDK, SYGVNS. The CDR3 starts with the cysteine, ends with the phenylalanine, and has 14 residues. Here the CDR3 DNA is all that survives: 42 bases in frame from base 1. Trimming costs V 5 bases and J 4 bases, and their ends lie 14 bases apart. TCRbeta CDR3 regions were amplified from genomic DNA using the immunoSEQ Assay, a bias-controlled multiplex PCR. As for the authors' bioinformatics: Nucleated cell counts per sample were estimated from amplification of reference gene primers within the assay. To quantify the absolute abundance of each unique TCRbeta CDR3 rearrangement, sequence reads were collapsed and filtered. Productive Simpson clonality was computed per sample as the square root of Simpson's diversity index over productive rearrangements. TCRdb carries this immuneACCESS record with in-frame sequences only. Its versions omit some clonotypes, under half of them owing to an unresolved V gene in the studies checked, with the rest unexplained. V and J calls and clone size are those listed in that table; D and trimming were worked out from the DNA. Counted in this sample were roughly 70,000 clones; 82% of them appeared once. Of the sample, about 3.8% falls within the top ten clones.

As for this clone: No cognate antigen has been identified for it. Base quality data are lacking; no much larger clone is found one base away.

Whole blood was collected in K2EDTA tubes by collaborating institutions according to the institutions' own protocols. For TCRbeta analysis, collaborators shipped samples in one of three forms: frozen whole blood, isolated PBMCs, or DNA extracted from either of those sample types. General findings and caveats noted by the study authors: Clinical and demographic metadata were provided uncurated, with the amount varying by source and participant.

Sequencing was done on a sample of peripheral blood. The sequence derives from a woman aged 55-70 years with acute or convalescent COVID-19. Recombination joined TRBV25-1 with TRBJ1-2; a tentative D call is TRBD1 (6 bases match). The CDR3 has the sequence CASSRGRGSYGYTF. The nucleotides read TGTGCCAGCAGTCGTGGCAGGGGAAGCTATGGCTACACCTTC.